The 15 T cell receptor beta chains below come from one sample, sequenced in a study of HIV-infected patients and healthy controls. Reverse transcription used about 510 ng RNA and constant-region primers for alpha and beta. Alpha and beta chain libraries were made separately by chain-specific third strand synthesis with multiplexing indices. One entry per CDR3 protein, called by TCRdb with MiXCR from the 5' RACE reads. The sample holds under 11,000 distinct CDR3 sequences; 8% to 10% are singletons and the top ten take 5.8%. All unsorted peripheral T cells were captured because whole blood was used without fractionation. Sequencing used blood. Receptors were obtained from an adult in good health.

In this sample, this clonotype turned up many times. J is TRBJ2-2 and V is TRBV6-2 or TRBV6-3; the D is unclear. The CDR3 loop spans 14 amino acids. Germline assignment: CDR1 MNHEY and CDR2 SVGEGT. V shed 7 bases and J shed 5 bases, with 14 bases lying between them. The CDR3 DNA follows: TGTGCCAGCACCTTCCTGCTAGGAACCGGGGAGCTGTTTTTT. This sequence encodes CASTFLLGTGELFF.

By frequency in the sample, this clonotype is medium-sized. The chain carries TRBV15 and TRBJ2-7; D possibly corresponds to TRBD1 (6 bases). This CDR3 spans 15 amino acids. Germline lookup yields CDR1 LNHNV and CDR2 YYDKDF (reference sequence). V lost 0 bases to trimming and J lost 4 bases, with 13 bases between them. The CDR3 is CATSRDRGQLYEQYF. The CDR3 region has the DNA TGTGCCACCAGCAGAGATCGTGGACAGTTATACGAGCAGTACTTC.

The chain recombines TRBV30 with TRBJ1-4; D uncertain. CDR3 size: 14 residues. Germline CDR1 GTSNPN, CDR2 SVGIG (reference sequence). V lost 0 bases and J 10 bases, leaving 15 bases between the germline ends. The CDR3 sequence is CAWSVPIRVGKLFF. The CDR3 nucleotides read TGTGCCTGGAGTGTACCCATACGGGTCGGAAAACTGTTTTTT.

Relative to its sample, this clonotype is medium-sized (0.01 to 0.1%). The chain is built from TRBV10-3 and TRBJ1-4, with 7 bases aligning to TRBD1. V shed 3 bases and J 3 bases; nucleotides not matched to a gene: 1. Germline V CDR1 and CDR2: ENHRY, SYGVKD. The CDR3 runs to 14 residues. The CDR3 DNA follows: TGTGCCATCAGTGAAGGGACAGCTAATGAAAAACTGTTTTTT. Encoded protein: CAISEGTANEKLFF.

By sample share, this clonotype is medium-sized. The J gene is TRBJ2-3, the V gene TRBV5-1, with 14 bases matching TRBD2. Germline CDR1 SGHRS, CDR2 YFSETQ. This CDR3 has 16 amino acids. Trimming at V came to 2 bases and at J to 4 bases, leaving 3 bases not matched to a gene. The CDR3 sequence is CASSFSTSGGADTQYF. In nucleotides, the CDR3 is TGCGCCAGCAGCTTCTCGACTAGCGGGGGGGCAGATACGCAGTATTTT.

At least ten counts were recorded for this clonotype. The CDR3 protein is CASSLRTENTEAFF. The CDR3 coding sequence is TGTGCCAGCAGTTTAAGGACTGAAAACACTGAAGCTTTCTTT. The chain has TRBV12-3 or TRBV12-4 and TRBJ1-1; D unresolved. V lost 2 bases to trimming and J lost 2 bases, with 9 bases between them. This CDR3 contains 14 residues.

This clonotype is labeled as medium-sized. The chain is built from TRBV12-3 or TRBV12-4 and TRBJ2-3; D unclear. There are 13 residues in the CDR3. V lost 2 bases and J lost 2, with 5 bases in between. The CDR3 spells CASSLQNTDTQYF. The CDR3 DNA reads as TGTGCCAGCAGTTTACAAAACACAGATACGCAGTATTTT.

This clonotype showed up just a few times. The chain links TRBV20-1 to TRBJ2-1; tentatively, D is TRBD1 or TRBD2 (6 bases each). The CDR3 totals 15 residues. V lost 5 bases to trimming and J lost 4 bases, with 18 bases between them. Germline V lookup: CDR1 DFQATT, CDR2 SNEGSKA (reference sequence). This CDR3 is CSAPARGGGYNEQFF. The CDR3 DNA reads TGCAGTGCTCCAGCCAGAGGGGGAGGATACAATGAGCAGTTCTTC.

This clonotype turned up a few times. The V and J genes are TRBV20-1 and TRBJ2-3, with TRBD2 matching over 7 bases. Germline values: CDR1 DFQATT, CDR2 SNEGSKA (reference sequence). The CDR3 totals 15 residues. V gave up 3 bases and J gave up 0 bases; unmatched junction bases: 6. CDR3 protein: CSASSFSGSTDTQYF. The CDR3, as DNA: TGCAGTGCTAGCTCGTTTAGCGGGAGCACAGATACGCAGTATTTT.

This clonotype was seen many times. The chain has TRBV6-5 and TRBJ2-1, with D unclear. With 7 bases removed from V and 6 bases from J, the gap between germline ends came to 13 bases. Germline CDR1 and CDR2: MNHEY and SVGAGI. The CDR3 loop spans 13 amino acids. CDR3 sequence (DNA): TGTGCCAGCATGTTCCACATCGGCAATGAGCAGTTCTTC. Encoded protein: CASMFHIGNEQFF.

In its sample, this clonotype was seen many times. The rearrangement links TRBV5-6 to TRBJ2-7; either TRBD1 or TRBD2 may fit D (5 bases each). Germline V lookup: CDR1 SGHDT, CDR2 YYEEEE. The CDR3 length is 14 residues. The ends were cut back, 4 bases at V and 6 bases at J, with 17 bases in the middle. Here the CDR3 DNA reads TGTGCCAGCAGCCCGGGGACGGGACCTGGCGAGCAGTACTTC. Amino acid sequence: CASSPGTGPGEQYF. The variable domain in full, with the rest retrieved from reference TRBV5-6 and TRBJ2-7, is DAGVTQSPTHLIKTRGQQVTLRCSPKSGHDTVSWYQQALGQGPQFIFQYYEEEERQRGNFPDRFSGHQFPNYSSELNVNALLLGDSALYLCASSPGTGPGEQYFGPGTRLTVT.

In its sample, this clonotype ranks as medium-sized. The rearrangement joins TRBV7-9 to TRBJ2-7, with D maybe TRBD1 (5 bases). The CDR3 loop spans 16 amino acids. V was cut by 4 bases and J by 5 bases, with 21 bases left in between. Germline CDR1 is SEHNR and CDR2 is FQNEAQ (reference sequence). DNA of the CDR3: TGTGCCAGCAGCTCCATTAGTTCCAAGGGGCTGAACGAGCAGTACTTC. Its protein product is CASSSISSKGLNEQYF.

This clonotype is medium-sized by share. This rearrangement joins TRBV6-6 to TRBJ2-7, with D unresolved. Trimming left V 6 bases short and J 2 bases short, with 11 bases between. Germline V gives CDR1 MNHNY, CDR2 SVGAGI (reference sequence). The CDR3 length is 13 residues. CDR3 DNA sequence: TGTGCCAGCAGCCCCGGTAGGCCCTACGAGCAGTACTTC. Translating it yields CASSPGRPYEQYF.

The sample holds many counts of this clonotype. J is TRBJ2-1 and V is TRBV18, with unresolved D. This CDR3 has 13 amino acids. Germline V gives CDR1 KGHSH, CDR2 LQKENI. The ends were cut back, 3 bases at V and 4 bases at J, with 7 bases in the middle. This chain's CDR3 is CASSPMRYNEQFF. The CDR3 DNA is TGTGCCAGCTCACCTATGAGATACAATGAGCAGTTCTTC.

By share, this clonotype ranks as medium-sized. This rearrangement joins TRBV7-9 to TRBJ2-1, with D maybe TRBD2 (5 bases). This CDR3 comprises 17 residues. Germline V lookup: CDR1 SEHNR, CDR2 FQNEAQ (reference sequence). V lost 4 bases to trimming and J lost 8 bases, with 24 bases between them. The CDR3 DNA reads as TGTGCCAGCAGCTCCCTAGGACTTCAGCTCCCCTTCGATGAGCAGTTCTTC. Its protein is CASSSLGLQLPFDEQFF. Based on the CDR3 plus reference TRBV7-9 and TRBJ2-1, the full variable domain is DTGVSQNPRHKITKRGQNVTFRCDPISEHNRLYWYRQTLGQGPEFLTYFQNEAQLEKSRLLSDRFSAERPKGSFSTLEIQRTEQGDSAMYLCASSSLGLQLPFDEQFFGPGTRLTVL.